This TCR beta chain was obtained from a study of cytomegalovirus exposure and HLA in healthy donors. The CDR3 length is 17 residues. V was pared by 5 bases and J by 2 bases, with 19 bases between. Germline CDR1 reads MDHEN; CDR2 reads SYDVKM. Points on this clone: Its antigen is undetermined.

13 Jbeta primers and 60 Vbeta primers were used for the PCR. The repertoire was sequenced with immunoSEQ multiplex PCR; TCRdb's copy has only in-frame clones and lacks some. The sample holds 150,000 to 200,000 clones, about four fifths seen once. Broader study findings: The study reported that TCR beta sequences accurately predicted HLA-A and HLA-B alleles in most subjects.

The sequenced sample was PBMCs. This sequence was found in a woman in her twenties or thirties in good health and CMV-seropositive. The chain joins TRBV28 to TRBJ1-3, with D possibly matching TRBD1 (6 bases). DNA of the CDR3: TGTGCCAGCAGTCCTTCGGGACACCTAATACCTGGAAACACCATATATTTT. This gives the protein CASSPSGHLIPGNTIYF.